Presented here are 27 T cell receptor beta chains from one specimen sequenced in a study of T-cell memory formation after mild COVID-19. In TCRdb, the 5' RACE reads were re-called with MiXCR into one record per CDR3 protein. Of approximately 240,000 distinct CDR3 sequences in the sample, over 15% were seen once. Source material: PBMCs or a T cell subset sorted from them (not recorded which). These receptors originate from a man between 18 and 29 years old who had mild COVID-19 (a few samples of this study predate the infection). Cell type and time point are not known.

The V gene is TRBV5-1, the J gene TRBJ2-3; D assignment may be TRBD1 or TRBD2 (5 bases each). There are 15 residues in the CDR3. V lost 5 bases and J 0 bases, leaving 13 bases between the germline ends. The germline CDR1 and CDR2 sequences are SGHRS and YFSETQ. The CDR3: CASRSIGDSTDTQYF. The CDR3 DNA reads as TGCGCCAGCAGATCGATCGGGGACAGCACAGATACGCAGTATTTT.

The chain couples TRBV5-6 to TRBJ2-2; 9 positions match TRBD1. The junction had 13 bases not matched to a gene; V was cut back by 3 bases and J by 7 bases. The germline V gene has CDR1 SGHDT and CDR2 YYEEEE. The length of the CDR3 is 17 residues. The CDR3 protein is CASSYGTGFFIVGELFF. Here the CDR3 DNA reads TGTGCCAGCAGCTATGGGACAGGGTTCTTCATCGTCGGGGAGCTGTTTTTT.

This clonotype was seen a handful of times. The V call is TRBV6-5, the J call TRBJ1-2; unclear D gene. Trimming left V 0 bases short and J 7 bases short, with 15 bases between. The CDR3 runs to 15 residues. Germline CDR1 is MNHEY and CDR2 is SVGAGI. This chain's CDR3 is CASSYSKGSVRGYTF. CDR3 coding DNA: TGTGCCAGCAGTTACTCGAAGGGATCCGTTCGTGGCTACACCTTC.

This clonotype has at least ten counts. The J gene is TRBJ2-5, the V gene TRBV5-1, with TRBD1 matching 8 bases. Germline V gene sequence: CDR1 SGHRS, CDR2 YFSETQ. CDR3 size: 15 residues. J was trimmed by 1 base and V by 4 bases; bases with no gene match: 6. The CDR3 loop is CASSPTGDGQETQYF. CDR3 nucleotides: TGCGCCAGCAGCCCGACAGGGGACGGCCAAGAGACCCAGTACTTC.

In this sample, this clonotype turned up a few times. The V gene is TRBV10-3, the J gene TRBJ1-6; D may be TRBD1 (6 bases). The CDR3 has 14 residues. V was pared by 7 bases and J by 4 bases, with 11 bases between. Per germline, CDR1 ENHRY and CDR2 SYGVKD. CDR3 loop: CAIKGQLYNSPLHF. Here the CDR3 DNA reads TGTGCCATCAAAGGACAGCTGTATAATTCACCCCTCCACTTT.

The CDR3 region has the DNA TGCGCCAGCAGCCAAGGGGACAGATTCCAAGAGACCCAGTACTTC. Protein product: CASSQGDRFQETQYF. The rearrangement links TRBV4-3 to TRBJ2-5; TRBD1 matches at 7 bases. V lost 1 base, J lost 1 base, and 3 bases stayed unmatched. The CDR3 sequence is 15 residues long. Germline loops: CDR1 LGHNA, CDR2 YSLEER.

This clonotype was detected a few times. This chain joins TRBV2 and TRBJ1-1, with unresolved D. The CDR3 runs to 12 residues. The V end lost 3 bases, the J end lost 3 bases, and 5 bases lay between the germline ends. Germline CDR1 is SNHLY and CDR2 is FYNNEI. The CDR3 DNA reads TGTGCCAGCAGTGATAGGGACACTGAAGCTTTCTTT. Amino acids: CASSDRDTEAFF.

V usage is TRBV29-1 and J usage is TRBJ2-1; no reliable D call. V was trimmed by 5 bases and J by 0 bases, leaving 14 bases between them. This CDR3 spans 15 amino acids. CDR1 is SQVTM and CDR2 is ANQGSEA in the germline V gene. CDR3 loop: CSVQARHSSYNEQFF. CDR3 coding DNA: TGCAGCGTTCAGGCTAGGCATAGCTCCTACAATGAGCAGTTCTTC.

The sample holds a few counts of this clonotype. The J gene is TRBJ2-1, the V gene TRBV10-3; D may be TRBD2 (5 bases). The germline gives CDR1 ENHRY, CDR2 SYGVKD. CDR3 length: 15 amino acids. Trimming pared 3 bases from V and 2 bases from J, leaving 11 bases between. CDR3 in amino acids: CAISDPGITYNEQFF. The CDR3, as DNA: TGTGCCATCAGTGACCCGGGAATAACCTACAATGAGCAGTTCTTC.

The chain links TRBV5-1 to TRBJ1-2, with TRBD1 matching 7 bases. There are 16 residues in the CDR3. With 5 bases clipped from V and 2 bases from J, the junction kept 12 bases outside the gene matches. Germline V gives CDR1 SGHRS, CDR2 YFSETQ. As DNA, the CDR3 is TGCGCCAGCAGTAGCCCAGGGGGTCTCGCGAACTATGGCTACACCTTC. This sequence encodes CASSSPGGLANYGYTF.

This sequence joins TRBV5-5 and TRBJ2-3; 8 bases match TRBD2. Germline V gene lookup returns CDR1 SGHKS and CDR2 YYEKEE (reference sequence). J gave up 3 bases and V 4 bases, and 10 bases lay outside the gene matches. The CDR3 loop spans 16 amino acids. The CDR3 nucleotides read TGTGCCAGCAGCCTATTCTCCAGCGGGGGAACAGATACGCAGTATTTT. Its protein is CASSLFSSGGTDTQYF.

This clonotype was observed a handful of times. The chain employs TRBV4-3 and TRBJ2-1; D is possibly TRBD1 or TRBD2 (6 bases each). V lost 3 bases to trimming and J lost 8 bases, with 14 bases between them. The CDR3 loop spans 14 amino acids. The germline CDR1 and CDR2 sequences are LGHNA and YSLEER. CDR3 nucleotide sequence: TGCGCCAGCAGCCAGGTAGGGGGGTCGGATGAGCAGTTCTTC. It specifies CASSQVGGSDEQFF.

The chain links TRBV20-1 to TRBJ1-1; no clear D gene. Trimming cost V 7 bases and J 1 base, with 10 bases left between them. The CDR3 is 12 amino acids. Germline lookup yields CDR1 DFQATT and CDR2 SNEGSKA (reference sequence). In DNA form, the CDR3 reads TGCAGTGAGTTAGGTCCGAACACTGAAGCTTTCTTT. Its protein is CSELGPNTEAFF.

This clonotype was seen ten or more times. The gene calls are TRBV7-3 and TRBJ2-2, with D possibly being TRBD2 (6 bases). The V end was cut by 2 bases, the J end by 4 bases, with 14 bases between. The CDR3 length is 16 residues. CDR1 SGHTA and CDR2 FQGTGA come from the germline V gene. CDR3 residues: CASSLPPGLSTGELFF. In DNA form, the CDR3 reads TGTGCCAGCAGCTTACCCCCAGGACTATCCACCGGGGAGCTGTTTTTT.

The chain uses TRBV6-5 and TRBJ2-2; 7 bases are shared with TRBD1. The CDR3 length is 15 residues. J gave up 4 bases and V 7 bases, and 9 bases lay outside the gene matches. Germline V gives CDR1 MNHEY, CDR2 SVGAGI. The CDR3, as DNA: TGTGCCAGCACCGACAGGGCAATAACCACCGGGGAGCTGTTTTTT. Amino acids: CASTDRAITTGELFF.

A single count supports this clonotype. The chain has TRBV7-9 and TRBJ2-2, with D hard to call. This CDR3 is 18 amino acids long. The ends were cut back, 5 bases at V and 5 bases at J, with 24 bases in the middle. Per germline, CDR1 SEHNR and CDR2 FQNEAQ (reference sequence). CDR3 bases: TGTGCCAGCAGCACCTTTAGCCCCCGACCATCCGGGACCGGGGAGCTGTTTTTT. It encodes CASSTFSPRPSGTGELFF.

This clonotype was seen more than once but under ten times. Here the CDR3 reads CASSPRLDGSYEQYF. CDR3 coding DNA: TGTGCCAGCAGCCCAAGACTAGACGGTTCCTACGAGCAGTACTTC. The gene calls are TRBV7-8 and TRBJ2-7; a weak D match, TRBD2 (6 bases). Germline values: CDR1 SGHVS, CDR2 FQNEAQ. V was clipped by 5 bases and J by 1 base, with 15 bases between them. This CDR3 region has 15 residues.

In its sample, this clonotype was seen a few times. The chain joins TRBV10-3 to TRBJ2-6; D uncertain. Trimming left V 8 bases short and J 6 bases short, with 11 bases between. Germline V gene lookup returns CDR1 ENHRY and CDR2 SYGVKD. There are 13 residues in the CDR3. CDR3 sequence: CAIGTLEANVLTF. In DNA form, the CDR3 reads TGTGCCATCGGTACTCTGGAGGCCAACGTCCTGACTTTC.

In DNA form, the CDR3 reads TGTGCCAGCTCACTAATCCGGGACAGCTACGAAGCTTTCTTT. Protein product: CASSLIRDSYEAFF. J is TRBJ1-1 and V is TRBV18; 7 bases map to TRBD1. V trimming: 4 bases; J trimming: 8 bases; junction bases outside the gene matches: 10. CDR3 size: 14 residues. The germline V gene encodes CDR1 KGHSH and CDR2 LQKENI. The full variable domain, rest sourced from reference TRBV18 and TRBJ1-1, is NAGVMQNPRHLVRRRGQEARLRCSPMKGHSHVYWYRQLPEEGLKFMVYLQKENIIDESGMPKERFSAEFPKEGPSILRIQQVVRGDSAAYFCASSLIRDSYEAFFGQGTRLTVV.

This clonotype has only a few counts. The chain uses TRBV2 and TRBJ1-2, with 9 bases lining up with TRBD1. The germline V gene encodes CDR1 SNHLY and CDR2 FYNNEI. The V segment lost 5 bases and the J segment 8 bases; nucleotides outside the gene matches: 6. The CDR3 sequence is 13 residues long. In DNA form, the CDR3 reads TGTGCCAGCAGTCGGGACAGGGAGGAGGGCTACACCTTC. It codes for CASSRDREEGYTF.

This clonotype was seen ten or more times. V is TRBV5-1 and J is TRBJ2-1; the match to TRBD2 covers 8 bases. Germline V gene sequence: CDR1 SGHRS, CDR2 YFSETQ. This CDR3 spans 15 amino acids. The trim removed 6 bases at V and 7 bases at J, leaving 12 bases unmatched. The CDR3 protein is CASTHGPGGGNEQFF. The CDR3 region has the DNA TGCGCCAGCACCCACGGCCCGGGGGGGGGTAATGAGCAGTTCTTC.

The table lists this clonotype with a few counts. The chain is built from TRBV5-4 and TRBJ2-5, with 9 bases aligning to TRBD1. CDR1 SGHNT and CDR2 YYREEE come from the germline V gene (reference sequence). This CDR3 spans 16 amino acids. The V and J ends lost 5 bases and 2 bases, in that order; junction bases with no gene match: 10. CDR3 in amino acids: CASRLQGAGRQETQYF. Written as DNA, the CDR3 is TGTGCCAGCAGGTTACAGGGGGCCGGGAGACAAGAGACCCAGTACTTC.

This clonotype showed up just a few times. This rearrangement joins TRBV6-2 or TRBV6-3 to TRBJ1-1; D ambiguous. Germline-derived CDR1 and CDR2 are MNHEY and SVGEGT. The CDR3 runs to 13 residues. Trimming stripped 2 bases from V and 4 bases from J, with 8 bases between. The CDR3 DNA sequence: TGTGCCAGCAGTTACGATACTGGCACTGAAGCTTTCTTT. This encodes CASSYDTGTEAFF.

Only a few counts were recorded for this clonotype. This CDR3 reads CASSSDKDHTDTQYF. The CDR3 DNA is TGTGCCAGCAGCTCGGACAAGGACCACACAGATACGCAGTATTTT. This chain connects TRBV5-4 to TRBJ2-3; D is perhaps TRBD1 (5 bases). V gave up 3 bases and J gave up 2 bases, with 13 bases separating them. The CDR3 is 15 amino acids. The germline V gene encodes CDR1 SGHNT and CDR2 YYREEE (reference sequence).

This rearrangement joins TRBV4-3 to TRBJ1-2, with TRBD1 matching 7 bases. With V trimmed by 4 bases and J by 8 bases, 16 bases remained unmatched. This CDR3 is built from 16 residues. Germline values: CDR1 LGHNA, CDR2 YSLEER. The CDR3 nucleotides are TGCGCCAGCAGCCCCTTAACCCTCCCCAGGGGGAAGGGCTACACCTTC. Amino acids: CASSPLTLPRGKGYTF.

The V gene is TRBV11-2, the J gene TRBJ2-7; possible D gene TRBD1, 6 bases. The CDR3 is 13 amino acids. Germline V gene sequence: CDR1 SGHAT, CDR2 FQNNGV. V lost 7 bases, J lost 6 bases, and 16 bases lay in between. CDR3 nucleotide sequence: TGTGCCAGCATAATACAGGGCTCGATCGAGCAGTACTTC. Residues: CASIIQGSIEQYF.

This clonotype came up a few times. CDR3 sequence reads: CATTAGGLAGGVTQYF. CDR3 bases: TGTGCCACCACCGCGGGAGGACTAGCGGGGGGCGTGACCCAGTACTTC. The rearrangement joins TRBV15 to TRBJ2-5; 14 bases match TRBD2. The junction had 11 bases not matched to a gene; V was cut back by 7 bases and J by 7 bases. Germline loops: CDR1 LNHNV, CDR2 YYDKDF (reference sequence). This CDR3 comprises 16 residues.